A selection of T cell receptor beta chains follows, all from one sample in a study of cytomegalovirus exposure and HLA in healthy donors. Only in-frame clones appear in the TCRdb table, and some are missing; sequencing was by immunoSEQ multiplex PCR. The sample includes about 100,000 clones, around four fifths of them seen just once. Sequencing was carried out using PBMCs. Receptor source: a man in his forties in good health and CMV-seronegative. CDR3s include the opening cysteine and the closing phenylalanine or tryptophan. Each record gives: V gene, clone size, D gene, J gene, CDR3 DNA, CDR3 protein. A D gene is named only where the DNA matches it firmly. For some rows the clone size is stated as once, few or many, or as a class when expanded; others skip it.

v_call: TRBV9; clone_size: NA; d_call: TRBD2; j_call: TRBJ2-3; cdr3_nt: TGTGCCAGCAGCGCGAGTGGGGGACTAGCGGGGGGAGATACGCAGTATTTT; cdr3_aa: CASSASGGLAGGDTQYF
v_call: TRBV7-9; clone_size: NA; d_call: NA; j_call: TRBJ1-2; cdr3_nt: TGTTCCAGCAGCTTCTCCCAGGGGACATACACCTTC; cdr3_aa: CSSSFSQGTYTF
v_call: TRBV7-2; clone_size: NA; d_call: NA; j_call: TRBJ2-5; cdr3_nt: TGTGCCAGCAGCTTAGGCTTTTCTGAGGGTTACCAAGAGACCCAGTACTTC; cdr3_aa: CASSLGFSEGYQETQYF
v_call: TRBV15; clone_size: NA; d_call: NA; j_call: TRBJ1-6; cdr3_nt: TGTGCCACTACCCGGGGCAGGGGCTGGGGATCACCCCTCCACTTT; cdr3_aa: CATTRGRGWGSPLHF
v_call: TRBV30; clone_size: NA; d_call: NA; j_call: TRBJ1-5; cdr3_nt: TGTGCCTGGAGTGTATTGGGCCGGGAGAGCAATCAGCCCCAGCATTTT; cdr3_aa: CAWSVLGRESNQPQHF
v_call: TRBV29-1; clone_size: NA; d_call: NA; j_call: TRBJ2-1; cdr3_nt: TGCAGCGTTGAGAGTGTCGAAACCTCGTACAATGAGCAGTTCTTC; cdr3_aa: CSVESVETSYNEQFF
v_call: TRBV28; clone_size: NA; d_call: NA; j_call: TRBJ1-2; cdr3_nt: TGTGCCAGCAGTCTGAGACAGGTCGGCTACACCTTC; cdr3_aa: CASSLRQVGYTF
v_call: TRBV28; clone_size: NA; d_call: TRBD1; j_call: TRBJ1-4; cdr3_nt: TGTGCCAGCAGCCAAGCCGGGACAGGGAATGAAAAACTGTTTTTT; cdr3_aa: CASSQAGTGNEKLFF
v_call: TRBV18; clone_size: few; d_call: NA; j_call: TRBJ2-7; cdr3_nt: TGTGCCAGCTCACAGGAACAGGTCCCCCTGTCCTACGAGCAGTACTTC; cdr3_aa: CASSQEQVPLSYEQYF
v_call: TRBV28; clone_size: NA; d_call: NA; j_call: TRBJ2-5; cdr3_nt: TGTGCCAGCAGTCCTGGAGAACCCCCCCAGTACTTC; cdr3_aa: CASSPGEPPQYF
v_call: TRBV6-5; clone_size: NA; d_call: TRBD2; j_call: TRBJ2-3; cdr3_nt: TGTGCCAGCAGTGGGGGACTACCCACAGATACGCAGTATTTT; cdr3_aa: CASSGGLPTDTQYF
v_call: TRBV9; clone_size: NA; d_call: TRBD2; j_call: TRBJ2-1; cdr3_nt: TGTGCCAGCAGCGTACTTAGCGGGGGGGCGAATGAGCAGTTCTTC; cdr3_aa: CASSVLSGGANEQFF
v_call: TRBV9; clone_size: NA; d_call: TRBD2; j_call: TRBJ2-5; cdr3_nt: TGTGCCAGCAGCGCGGGACTAGCGGGGGGGCGGTACCAAGAGACCCAGTACTTC; cdr3_aa: CASSAGLAGGRYQETQYF
v_call: TRBV7-2; clone_size: once; d_call: NA; j_call: TRBJ1-1; cdr3_nt: TGTGCCAGCAGCTCAAGCAGGGACACTGAAGCTTTCTTT; cdr3_aa: CASSSSRDTEAFF
v_call: TRBV29-1; clone_size: NA; d_call: TRBD2; j_call: TRBJ2-7; cdr3_nt: TGCAGCGTTGAATTAAGTTTTAGGCGGGAGCGGGTCGAGCAGTACTTC; cdr3_aa: CSVELSFRRERVEQYF
v_call: TRBV27; clone_size: NA; d_call: TRBD2; j_call: TRBJ2-2; cdr3_nt: TGTGCCAGCAGTCCCCGGGGCAGCGGGGTTACGAACACCGGGGAGCTGTTTTTT; cdr3_aa: CASSPRGSGVTNTGELFF
v_call: TRBV5-1; clone_size: NA; d_call: NA; j_call: TRBJ2-7; cdr3_nt: TGCGCCAGCAGCTTGGCCTCAGGGATTCTCTACGAGCAGTACTTC; cdr3_aa: CASSLASGILYEQYF
v_call: TRBV4-2; clone_size: NA; d_call: NA; j_call: TRBJ2-6; cdr3_nt: TGTGCCAGCAGCCAAGATTTGGCGGGACCCTCCTCTGGGGCCAACGTCCTGACTTTC; cdr3_aa: CASSQDLAGPSSGANVLTF